The 22 T cell receptor beta chains below all came from one sample that was sequenced in a study of shared clonotypes between healthy human individuals. Cells designated naive CD8 were CD45RO-negative and were positively selected for CCR7, with terminally differentiated effector memory CD45RA+ cells excluded. Clones were sequenced by immunoSEQ multiplex PCR, and TCRdb holds only the in-frame ones, with some missing. The sample consists of about 2.1 million clones, under 95% of them appearing once. Sequenced material: naive CD8+ T cells from PBMCs. The receptors come from a man aged 18 to 29 in good health. Some clones in this sample may be carry-over from other donors' samples.

V and J are TRBV10-3 and TRBJ2-2, with 9 bases fitting TRBD1. The CDR3 is 14 amino acids. V gave up 6 bases and J gave up 6 bases; unmatched junction bases: 5. Germline loops: CDR1 ENHRY, CDR2 SYGVKD. The chain's CDR3 is CAIRRQGEAGELFF. CDR3 sequence (DNA): TGTGCCATCAGAAGACAGGGGGAGGCCGGGGAGCTGTTTTTT.

Of note for this clone: Other DNA sequences in the sample encode the same CDR3. The J gene is TRBJ2-1, the V gene TRBV28; no clear D. The V gene's germline CDR1 is MDHEN and CDR2 SYDVKM. The V gene lost 1 base and the J gene lost 7 bases, with 2 bases spanning the gap. The CDR3 is made up of 11 amino acids. CDR3 nucleotide sequence: TGTGCCAGCAGTTTATCTAATGAGCAGTTCTTC. Amino acid sequence: CASSLSNEQFF. The full variable domain, its missing parts supplied by reference TRBV28 and TRBJ2-1, is DVKVTQSSRYLVKRTGEKVFLECVQDMDHENMFWYRQDPGLGLRLIYFSYDVKMKEKGDIPEGYSVSREKKERFSLILESASTNQTSMYLCASSLSNEQFFGPGTRLTVL.

The chain is built from TRBV28 and TRBJ1-1, with no clear D. Germline V gives CDR1 MDHEN, CDR2 SYDVKM. Trimming shortened V by 6 bases and J by 4 bases, and 9 bases separated the two germline ends. The CDR3 extends over 12 amino acids. The CDR3 region has the DNA TGTGCCAGCAGGTTCATGGCCACTGAAGCTTTCTTT. Protein sequence: CASRFMATEAFF.

The chain has TRBV9 and TRBJ2-3; the match to TRBD2 covers 12 bases. The CDR3 contains 15 residues. Germline V CDR1 and CDR2: SGDLS, YYNGEE. With 4 bases clipped from V and 6 bases from J, the junction kept 6 bases outside the gene matches. The CDR3 DNA is TGTGCCAGCAGCCGGGGACTAGCGGGTTCGGATACGCAGTATTTT. It translates to CASSRGLAGSDTQYF.

A note on this clone: The same CDR3 is also encoded by other DNA sequences in this sample. The chain recombines TRBV14 with TRBJ1-1; the D gene is possibly TRBD1 (5 bases). Between the trimmed V and J ends, which lost 3 bases and 8 bases, there was a span of 7 bases. This CDR3 contains 11 residues. CDR1 is SGHDN and CDR2 is FVKESK in the germline V gene. The CDR3 region is CASSQGGEAFF. CDR3 coding DNA: TGTGCCAGCAGCCAGGGGGGAGAAGCTTTCTTT.

This chain joins TRBV5-8 and TRBJ2-1, with D possibly being TRBD1 or TRBD2 (5 bases each). V lost 0 bases to trimming and J lost 5 bases, with 9 bases between them. The CDR3 is made up of 14 amino acids. Germline V gene lookup returns CDR1 SGHTS and CDR2 YDEGEE. CDR3 nucleotides: TGTGCCAGCAGCTTGGGGGGGTTGCACAATGAGCAGTTCTTC. Its translation is CASSLGGLHNEQFF.

CDR3 nucleotides: TGTGCCAGCAGTTCCCTGGATACCCTTGAAGCTTTCTTT. The encoded protein is CASSSLDTLEAFF. The chain joins TRBV28 to TRBJ1-1, with unresolved D. The CDR3 has 13 amino acids. Trimming removed 4 bases from V and 7 bases from J, with 13 bases in between. Germline V gene data show CDR1 as MDHEN and CDR2 as SYDVKM.

The chain carries TRBV6-6 and TRBJ2-7, with 8 nucleotides matching TRBD1. From germline, CDR1 is MNHNY and CDR2 SVGAGI (reference sequence). The CDR3 contains 16 residues. V lost 4 bases, J lost 6 bases, and 14 bases stayed unmatched. CDR3 sequence (DNA): TGTGCCAGCAGTTGGGAGGAGACAGGGGTTTTCTGCGAGCAGTACTTC. Its protein product is CASSWEETGVFCEQYF.

V gene TRBV27 combines with J gene TRBJ2-1, with 7 nucleotides matching TRBD1. The trim removed 4 bases at V and 8 bases at J, leaving 20 bases unmatched. This CDR3 contains 18 residues. Per germline, CDR1 MNHEY and CDR2 SMNVEV (reference sequence). This chain's CDR3 is CASSYLPGQSLDWDEQFF. The CDR3 DNA follows: TGTGCCAGCAGTTACCTCCCGGGACAGAGTCTTGACTGGGATGAGCAGTTCTTC.

The chain uses TRBV6-5 and TRBJ2-7; TRBD2 aligns across 8 bases. Per germline, CDR1 MNHEY and CDR2 SVGAGI. V shed 2 bases and J 3 bases; nucleotides not matched to a gene: 9. The CDR3 contains 16 residues. The CDR3 DNA is TGTGCCAGCAGTTACCAGGGACTAGGATTGTTCTACGAGCAGTACTTC. This codes for CASSYQGLGLFYEQYF.

The chain carries TRBV7-9 and TRBJ2-7; no definite D call. Germline V gene lookup returns CDR1 SEHNR and CDR2 FQNEAQ (reference sequence). With 0 bases removed from V and 2 bases from J, the gap between germline ends came to 5 bases. This CDR3 has 13 amino acids. Written as DNA, the CDR3 is TGTGCCAGCAGCTTAGCCACGACCTACGAGCAGTACTTC. This gives the protein CASSLATTYEQYF. The complete variable domain, with remaining parts taken from reference TRBV7-9 and TRBJ2-7, reads DTGVSQNPRHKITKRGQNVTFRCDPISEHNRLYWYRQTLGQGPEFLTYFQNEAQLEKSRLLSDRFSAERPKGSFSTLEIQRTEQGDSAMYLCASSLATTYEQYFGPGTRLTVT.

This clone was seen a single time. V and J are TRBV6-5 and TRBJ2-2; D is unclear. Germline values: CDR1 MNHEY, CDR2 SVGAGI. V was trimmed by 0 bases and J by 4 bases, leaving 9 bases between them. This CDR3 spans 15 amino acids. The CDR3: CASSYSTLGTGELFF. As DNA, the CDR3 is TGTGCCAGCAGTTACTCGACCCTGGGCACCGGGGAGCTGTTTTTT.

The rearrangement joins TRBV19 to TRBJ2-7; 12 bases fit TRBD2. The germline gives CDR1 LNHDA, CDR2 SQIVND (reference sequence). J lost 5 bases, V lost 3 bases, and 8 bases had no gene match. CDR3 length: 16 residues. DNA for the CDR3: TGTGCCAGTAGTATCGAACTAGCGGGAGGCCTGAACGAGCAGTACTTC. Translating gives CASSIELAGGLNEQYF.

V usage is TRBV27 and J usage is TRBJ2-2; D remains ambiguous. This CDR3 comprises 14 residues. V was shortened by 5 bases and J by 6 bases, with 13 bases between the two germline ends. Per germline, CDR1 MNHEY and CDR2 SMNVEV (reference sequence). CDR3 bases: TGTGCCAGCAGTCCCATAATTGGCGCCGGGGAGCTGTTTTTT. Protein product: CASSPIIGAGELFF.

The chain carries TRBV6-5 and TRBJ2-3, with 7 positions matching TRBD2. CDR1 and CDR2 (germline): MNHEY, SVGAGI. The CDR3 runs to 15 residues. V lost 2 bases to trimming and J lost 4 bases; unmatched junction nucleotides: 6. CDR3 sequence: CASSYVVGGADTQYF. The CDR3, as DNA: TGTGCCAGCAGTTACGTCGTGGGGGGGGCAGATACGCAGTATTTT.

The J gene is TRBJ1-1, the V gene TRBV6-5; D might be TRBD1 (6 bases). Germline-derived CDR1 and CDR2 are MNHEY and SVGAGI. V dropped 2 bases and J dropped 4 bases, with 11 bases sitting between them. The CDR3 loop spans 14 amino acids. The CDR3 sequence is CASSYRGGPTEAFF. DNA of the CDR3: TGTGCCAGCAGTTACAGGGGGGGACCCACTGAAGCTTTCTTT.

CDR3 coding DNA: TGTGCCAGCAGCCAAGGGACAGGGCGTTCACCCCTCCACTTT. Residues: CASSQGTGRSPLHF. The chain is built from TRBV7-9 and TRBJ1-6, with 9 bases identical to TRBD1. Trimming at V came to 5 bases and at J to 9 bases, leaving 5 bases not matched to a gene. The CDR3 is made up of 14 amino acids. CDR1 is SEHNR and CDR2 is FQNEAQ in the germline V gene (reference sequence).

The chain employs TRBV9 and TRBJ2-7; D is uncertain. Germline CDR1 reads SGDLS; CDR2 reads YYNGEE. The CDR3 loop spans 14 amino acids. V lost 4 bases and J 0 bases, leaving 11 bases between the germline ends. CDR3 sequence: CASSLSSSSYEQYF. As DNA, the CDR3 is TGTGCCAGCAGCCTATCTTCCAGCTCCTACGAGCAGTACTTC. The full variable domain, completed using reference TRBV9 and TRBJ2-7, is DSGVTQTPKHLITATGQRVTLRCSPRSGDLSVYWYQQSLDQGLQFLIQYYNGEERAKGNILERFSAQQFPDLHSELNLSSLELGDSALYFCASSLSSSSYEQYFGPGTRLTVT.

This clone is a singleton in its sample. The V and J genes are TRBV27 and TRBJ2-7; D is uncertain. V was trimmed by 5 bases and J by 5 bases, leaving 13 bases between them. This CDR3 has 13 residues. CDR1 MNHEY and CDR2 SMNVEV come from the germline V gene (reference sequence). The CDR3 sequence is CASSPSSWNEQYF. DNA for the CDR3: TGTGCCAGCAGTCCTTCCTCGTGGAACGAGCAGTACTTC.

This chain uses TRBV13 with TRBJ2-5; TRBD1 might be the D (5 bases). Deletions cut 5 bases from V and 2 bases from J, with 18 bases between. CDR1 PRHDT and CDR2 FYEKMQ come from the germline V gene (reference sequence). The CDR3 has 16 amino acids. CDR3 sequence: CASSLHSRQLQETQYF. The CDR3 DNA reads as TGTGCCAGCAGCCTCCACTCCCGACAGTTACAAGAGACCCAGTACTTC.

This rearrangement joins TRBV27 to TRBJ2-2, with D possibly matching TRBD2 (5 bases). CDR3 length: 14 amino acids. Trimming took off 8 bases at V and 2 bases at J, with 12 bases between the two ends. CDR1 is MNHEY, CDR2 SMNVEV, per germline (reference sequence). CDR3 region: CASQADRNTGELFF. The CDR3 region has the DNA TGTGCCAGCCAAGCGGATAGAAACACCGGGGAGCTGTTTTTT.

The chain has TRBV4-1 and TRBJ2-1; D perhaps matches TRBD1 (6 bases). V lost 0 bases, J lost 5 bases, and 11 bases lay in between. The germline V gene has CDR1 MGHRA and CDR2 YSYEKL. CDR3 length equals 15 residues. The CDR3 sequence is CASSQEGTLDNEQFF. The CDR3, as DNA: TGCGCCAGCAGCCAAGAGGGGACACTAGACAATGAGCAGTTCTTC.